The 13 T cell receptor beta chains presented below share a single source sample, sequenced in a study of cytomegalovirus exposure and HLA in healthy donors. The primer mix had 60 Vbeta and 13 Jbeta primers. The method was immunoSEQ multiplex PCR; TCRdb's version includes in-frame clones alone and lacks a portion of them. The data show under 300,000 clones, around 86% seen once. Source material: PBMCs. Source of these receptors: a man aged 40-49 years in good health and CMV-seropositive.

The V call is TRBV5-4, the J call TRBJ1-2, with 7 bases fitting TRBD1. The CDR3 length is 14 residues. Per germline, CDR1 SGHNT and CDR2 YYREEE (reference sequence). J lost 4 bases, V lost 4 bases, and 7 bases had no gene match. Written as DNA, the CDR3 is TGTGCCAGCAGCGCCGGGACAGAGCTCTATGGCTACACCTTC. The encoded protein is CASSAGTELYGYTF.

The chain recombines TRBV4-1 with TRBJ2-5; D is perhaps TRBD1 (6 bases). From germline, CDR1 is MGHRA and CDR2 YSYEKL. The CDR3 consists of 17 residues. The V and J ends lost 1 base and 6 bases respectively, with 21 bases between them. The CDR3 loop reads CASSQAEQGVVAKTQYF. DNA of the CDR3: TGCGCCAGCAGCCAAGCAGAACAGGGTGTGGTGGCAAAGACCCAGTACTTC.

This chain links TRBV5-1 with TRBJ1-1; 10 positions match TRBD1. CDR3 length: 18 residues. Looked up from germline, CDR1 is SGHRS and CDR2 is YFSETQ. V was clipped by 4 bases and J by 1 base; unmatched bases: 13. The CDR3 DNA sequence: TGCGCCAGCAGCCTAAAGGGACAGGGGCAGATTCAGAACACTGAAGCTTTCTTT. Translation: CASSLKGQGQIQNTEAFF.

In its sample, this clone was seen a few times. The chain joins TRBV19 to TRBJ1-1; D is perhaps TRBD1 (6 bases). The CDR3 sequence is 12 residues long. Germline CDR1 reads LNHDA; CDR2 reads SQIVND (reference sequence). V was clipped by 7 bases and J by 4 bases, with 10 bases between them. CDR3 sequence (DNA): TGTGCCAGTACAGGGGTTAGCACTGAAGCTTTCTTT. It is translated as CASTGVSTEAFF.

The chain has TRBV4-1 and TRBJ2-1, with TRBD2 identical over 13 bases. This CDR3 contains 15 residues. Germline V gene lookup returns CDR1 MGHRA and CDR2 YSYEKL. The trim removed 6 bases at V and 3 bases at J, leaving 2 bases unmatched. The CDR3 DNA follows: TGCGCCAGCAGTCGGACTAGCGGGAGCTACAATGAGCAGTTCTTC. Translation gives CASSRTSGSYNEQFF.

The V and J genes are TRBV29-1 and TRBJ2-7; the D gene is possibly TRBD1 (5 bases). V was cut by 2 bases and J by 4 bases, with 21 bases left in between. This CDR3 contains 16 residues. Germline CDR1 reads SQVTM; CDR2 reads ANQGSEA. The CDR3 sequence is CSVELPLDSDVYEQYF. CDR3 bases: TGCAGCGTTGAATTACCACTCGACAGTGATGTTTACGAGCAGTACTTC.

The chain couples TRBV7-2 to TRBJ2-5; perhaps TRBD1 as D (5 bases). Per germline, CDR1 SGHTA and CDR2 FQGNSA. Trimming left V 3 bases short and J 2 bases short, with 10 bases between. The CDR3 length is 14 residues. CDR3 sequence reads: CASSLAGLQETQYF. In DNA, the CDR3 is TGTGCCAGCAGCTTGGCAGGGTTGCAAGAGACCCAGTACTTC. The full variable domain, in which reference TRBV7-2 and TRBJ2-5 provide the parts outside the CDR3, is GAGVSQSPSNKVTEKGKDVELRCDPISGHTALYWYRQSLGQGLEFLIYFQGNSAPDKSGLPSDRFSAERTGGSVSTLTIQRTQQEDSAVYLCASSLAGLQETQYFGPGTRLLVL.

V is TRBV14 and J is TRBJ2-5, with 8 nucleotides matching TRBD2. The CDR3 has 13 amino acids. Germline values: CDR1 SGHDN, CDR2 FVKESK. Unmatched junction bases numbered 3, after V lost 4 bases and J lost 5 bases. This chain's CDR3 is CASSLAGSETQYF. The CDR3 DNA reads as TGTGCCAGCAGCCTAGCGGGAAGCGAGACCCAGTACTTC.

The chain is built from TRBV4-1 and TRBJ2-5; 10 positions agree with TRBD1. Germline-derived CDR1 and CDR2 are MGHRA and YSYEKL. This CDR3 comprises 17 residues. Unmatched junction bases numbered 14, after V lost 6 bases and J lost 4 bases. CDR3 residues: CASSRTHLRDRGETQYF. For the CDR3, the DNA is TGCGCCAGCAGTCGTACCCACCTCCGGGACAGGGGAGAGACCCAGTACTTC.

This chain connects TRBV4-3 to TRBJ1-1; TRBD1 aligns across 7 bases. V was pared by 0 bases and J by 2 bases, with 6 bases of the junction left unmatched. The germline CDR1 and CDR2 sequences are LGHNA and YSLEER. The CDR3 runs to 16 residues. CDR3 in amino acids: CASSQDDQGDNTEAFF. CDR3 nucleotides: TGCGCCAGCAGCCAAGATGACCAGGGGGATAACACTGAAGCTTTCTTT.

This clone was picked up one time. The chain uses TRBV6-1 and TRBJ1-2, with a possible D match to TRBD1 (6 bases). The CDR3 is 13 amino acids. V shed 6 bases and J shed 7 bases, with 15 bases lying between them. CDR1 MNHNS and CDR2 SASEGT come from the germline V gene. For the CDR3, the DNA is TGTGCCAGCAGATGGACAGCCTCGCCTGGCTACACCTTC. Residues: CASRWTASPGYTF.

This CDR3 reads CASSPGGPDEQFF. The CDR3, as DNA: TGTGCCAGCAGTCCCGGAGGGCCGGATGAGCAGTTCTTC. The rearrangement links TRBV28 to TRBJ2-1, with D tentatively TRBD2 (6 bases). The CDR3 runs 13 residues. V dropped 5 bases and J dropped 8 bases, with 13 bases sitting between them. Germline CDR1 MDHEN, CDR2 SYDVKM.

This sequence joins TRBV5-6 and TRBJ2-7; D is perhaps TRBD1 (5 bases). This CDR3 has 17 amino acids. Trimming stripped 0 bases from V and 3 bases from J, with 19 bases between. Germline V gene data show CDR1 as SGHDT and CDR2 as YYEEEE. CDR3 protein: CASSLAVKWGLFYEQYF. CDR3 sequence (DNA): TGTGCCAGCAGCTTGGCGGTGAAATGGGGCCTTTTCTACGAGCAGTACTTC.